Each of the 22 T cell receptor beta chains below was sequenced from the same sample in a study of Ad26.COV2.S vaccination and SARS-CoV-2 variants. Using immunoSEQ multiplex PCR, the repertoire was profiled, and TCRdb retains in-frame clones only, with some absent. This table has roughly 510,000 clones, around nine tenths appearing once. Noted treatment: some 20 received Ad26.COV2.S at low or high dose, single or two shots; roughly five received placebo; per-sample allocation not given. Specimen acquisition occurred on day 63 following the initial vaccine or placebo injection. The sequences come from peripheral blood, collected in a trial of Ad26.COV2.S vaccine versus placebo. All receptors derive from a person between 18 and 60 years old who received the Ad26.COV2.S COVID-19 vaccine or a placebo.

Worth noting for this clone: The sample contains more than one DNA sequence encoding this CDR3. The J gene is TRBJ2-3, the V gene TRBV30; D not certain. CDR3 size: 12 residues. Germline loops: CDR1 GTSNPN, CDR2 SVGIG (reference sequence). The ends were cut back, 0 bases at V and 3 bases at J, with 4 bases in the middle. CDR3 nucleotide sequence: TGTGCCTGGAGTGTGGGGACAGATACGCAGTATTTT. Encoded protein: CAWSVGTDTQYF.

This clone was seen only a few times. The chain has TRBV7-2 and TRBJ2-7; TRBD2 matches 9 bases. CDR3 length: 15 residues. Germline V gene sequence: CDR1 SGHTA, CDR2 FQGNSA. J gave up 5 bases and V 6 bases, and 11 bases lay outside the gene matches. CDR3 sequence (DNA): TGTGCCAGCAGTCCTAGCTTAGCGGGAGCTAACGAGCAGTACTTC. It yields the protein CASSPSLAGANEQYF.

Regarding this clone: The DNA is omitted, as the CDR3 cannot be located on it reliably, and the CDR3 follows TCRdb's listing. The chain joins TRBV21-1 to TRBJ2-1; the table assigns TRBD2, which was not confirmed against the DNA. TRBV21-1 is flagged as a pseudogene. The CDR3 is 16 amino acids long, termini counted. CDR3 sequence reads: CASSNWAGGTSDEQFF.

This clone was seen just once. The DNA of the CDR3 is TGTGCCACCAGTGATCGCCAGAGAAATAATGGCTACACCTTC. This encodes CATSDRQRNNGYTF. The chain has TRBV24-1 and TRBJ1-2, with unresolved D. The CDR3 spans 14 residues. Germline assignment: CDR1 KGHDR and CDR2 SFDVKD. Trimming took off 3 bases at V and 6 bases at J, with 13 bases between the two ends.

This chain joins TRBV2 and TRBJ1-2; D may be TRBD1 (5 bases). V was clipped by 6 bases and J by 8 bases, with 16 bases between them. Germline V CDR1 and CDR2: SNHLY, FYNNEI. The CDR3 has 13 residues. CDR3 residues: CASSGDRDLGYTF. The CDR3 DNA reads TGTGCCAGCAGCGGGGACCGGGACTTAGGCTACACCTTC.

CDR3 protein: CASSLSFSGRNTDTQYF. CDR3 coding DNA: TGTGCCAGCAGCCTTTCTTTTAGCGGGAGGAACACAGATACGCAGTATTTT. V usage is TRBV4-2 and J usage is TRBJ2-3; the match to TRBD2 covers 10 bases. Unmatched junction bases numbered 9, after V lost 4 bases and J lost 2 bases. This CDR3 has 17 amino acids. CDR1 and CDR2 (germline): LGHNA, YNFKEQ.

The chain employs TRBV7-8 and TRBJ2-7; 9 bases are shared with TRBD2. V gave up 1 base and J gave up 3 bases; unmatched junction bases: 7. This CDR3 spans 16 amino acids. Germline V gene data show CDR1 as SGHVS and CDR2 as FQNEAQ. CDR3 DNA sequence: TGTGCCAGCAGCTTAGGGGCTAGCGGGATCGTCTACGAGCAGTACTTC. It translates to CASSLGASGIVYEQYF. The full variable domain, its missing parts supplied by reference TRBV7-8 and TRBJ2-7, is GAGVSQSPRYKVAKRGQDVALRCDPISGHVSLFWYQQALGQGPEFLTYFQNEAQLDKSGLPSDRFFAERPEGSVSTLKIQRTQQEDSAVYLCASSLGASGIVYEQYFGPGTRLTVT.

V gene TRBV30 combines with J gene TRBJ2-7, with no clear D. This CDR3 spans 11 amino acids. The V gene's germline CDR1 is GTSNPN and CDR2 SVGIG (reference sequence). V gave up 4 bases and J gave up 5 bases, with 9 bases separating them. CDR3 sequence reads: CAWNDVNEQYF. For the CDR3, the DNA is TGTGCCTGGAACGATGTAAACGAGCAGTACTTC.

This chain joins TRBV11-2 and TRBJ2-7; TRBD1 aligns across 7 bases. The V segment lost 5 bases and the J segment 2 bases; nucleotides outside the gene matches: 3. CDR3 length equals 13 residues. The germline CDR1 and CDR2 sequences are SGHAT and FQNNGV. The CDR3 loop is CASSQGQPYEQYF. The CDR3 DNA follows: TGTGCCAGCAGCCAGGGACAGCCCTACGAGCAGTACTTC.

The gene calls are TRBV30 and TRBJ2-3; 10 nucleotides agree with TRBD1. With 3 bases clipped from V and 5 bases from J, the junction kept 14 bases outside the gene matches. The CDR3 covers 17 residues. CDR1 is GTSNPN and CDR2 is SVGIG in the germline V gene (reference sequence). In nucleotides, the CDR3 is TGTGCCTGGAGCCTCGGTTCGGGACAGGGGCGCCGAGATACGCAGTATTTT. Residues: CAWSLGSGQGRRDTQYF. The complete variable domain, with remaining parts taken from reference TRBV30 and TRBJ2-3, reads SQTIHQWPATLVQPVGSPLSLECTVEGTSNPNLYWYRQAAGRGLQLLFYSVGIGQISSEVPQNLSASRPQDRQFILSSKKLLLSDSGFYLCAWSLGSGQGRRDTQYFGPGTRLTVL.

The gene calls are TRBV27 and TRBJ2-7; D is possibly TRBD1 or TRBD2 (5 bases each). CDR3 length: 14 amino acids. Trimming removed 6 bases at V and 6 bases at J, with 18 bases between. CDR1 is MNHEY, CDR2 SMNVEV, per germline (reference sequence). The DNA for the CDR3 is TGTGCCAGCAGCACCCGGGACGCGAGAGGCGAGCAGTACTTC. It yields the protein CASSTRDARGEQYF.

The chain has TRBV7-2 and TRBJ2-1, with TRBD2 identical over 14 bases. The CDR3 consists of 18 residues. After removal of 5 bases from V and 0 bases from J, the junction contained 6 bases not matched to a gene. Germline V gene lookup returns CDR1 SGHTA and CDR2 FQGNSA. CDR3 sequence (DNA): TGTGCCAGCAGCCACCGGACTAGCGGGAGGAGCTCCTACAATGAGCAGTTCTTC. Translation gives CASSHRTSGRSSYNEQFF.

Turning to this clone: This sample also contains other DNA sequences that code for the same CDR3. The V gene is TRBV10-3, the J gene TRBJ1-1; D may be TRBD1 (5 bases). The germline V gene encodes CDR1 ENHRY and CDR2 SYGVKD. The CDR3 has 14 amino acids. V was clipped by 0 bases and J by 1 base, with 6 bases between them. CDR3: CAISESGGNTEAFF. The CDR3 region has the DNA TGTGCCATCAGTGAGTCGGGGGGGAACACTGAAGCTTTCTTT.

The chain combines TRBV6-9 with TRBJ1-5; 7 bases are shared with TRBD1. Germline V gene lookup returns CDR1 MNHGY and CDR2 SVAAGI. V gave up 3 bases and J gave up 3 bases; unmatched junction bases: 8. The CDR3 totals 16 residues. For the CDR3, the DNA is TGTGCCAGCAGTTACTTTAGGGGGCTCGTCAATCAGCCCCAGCATTTT. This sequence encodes CASSYFRGLVNQPQHF.

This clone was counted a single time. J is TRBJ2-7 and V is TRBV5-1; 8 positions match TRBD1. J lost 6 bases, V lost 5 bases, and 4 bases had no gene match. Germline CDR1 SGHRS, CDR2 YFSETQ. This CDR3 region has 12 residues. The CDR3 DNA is TGCGCCAGCAGTTCGACAGGGGTCGAGCAGTACTTC. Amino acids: CASSSTGVEQYF.

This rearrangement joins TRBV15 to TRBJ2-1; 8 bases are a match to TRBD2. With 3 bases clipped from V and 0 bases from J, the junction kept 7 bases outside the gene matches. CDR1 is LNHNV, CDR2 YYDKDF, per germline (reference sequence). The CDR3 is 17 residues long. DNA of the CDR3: TGTGCCACCAGCAGTGGGTTAGCGGGATACTCCTACAATGAGCAGTTCTTC. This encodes CATSSGLAGYSYNEQFF.

CDR3 residues: CASSWGLARSYEQYF. In DNA form, the CDR3 reads TGTGCCAGCAGCTGGGGACTAGCGCGTTCCTACGAGCAGTACTTC. This chain joins TRBV11-2 and TRBJ2-7, with 10 nucleotides matching TRBD2. This CDR3 comprises 15 residues. After removal of 4 bases from V and 1 base from J, the junction contained 4 bases not matched to a gene. The germline V gene encodes CDR1 SGHAT and CDR2 FQNNGV.

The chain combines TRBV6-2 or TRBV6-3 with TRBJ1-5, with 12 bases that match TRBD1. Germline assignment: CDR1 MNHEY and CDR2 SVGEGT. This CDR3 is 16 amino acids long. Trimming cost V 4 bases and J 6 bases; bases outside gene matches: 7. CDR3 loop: CASSSAGQGAGQPQHF. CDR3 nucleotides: TGTGCCAGCAGTTCCGCGGGACAGGGGGCCGGTCAGCCCCAGCATTTT.

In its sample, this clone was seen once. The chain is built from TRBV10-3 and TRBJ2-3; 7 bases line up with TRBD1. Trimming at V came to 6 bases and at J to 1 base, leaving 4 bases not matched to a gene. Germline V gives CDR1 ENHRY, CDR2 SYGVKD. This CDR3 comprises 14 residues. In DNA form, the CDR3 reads TGTGCCATCAGGTCAGGGGGTGGCACAGATACGCAGTATTTT. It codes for CAIRSGGGTDTQYF.

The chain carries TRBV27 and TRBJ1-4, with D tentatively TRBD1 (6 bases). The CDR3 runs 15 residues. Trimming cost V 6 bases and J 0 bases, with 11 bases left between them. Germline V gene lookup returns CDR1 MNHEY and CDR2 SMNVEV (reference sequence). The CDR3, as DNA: TGTGCCAGCAGCCTGGACAGTTCAACTAATGAAAAACTGTTTTTT. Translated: CASSLDSSTNEKLFF.

CDR3 bases: TGTGCCAGCAGCCAACAGGGGTTTGGCCCCTACGAGCAGTACTTC. Protein product: CASSQQGFGPYEQYF. J is TRBJ2-7 and V is TRBV11-2; 7 nucleotides line up with TRBD1. Germline CDR1 and CDR2: SGHAT and FQNNGV. After removal of 5 bases from V and 2 bases from J, the junction contained 9 bases not matched to a gene. The CDR3 loop spans 15 amino acids.

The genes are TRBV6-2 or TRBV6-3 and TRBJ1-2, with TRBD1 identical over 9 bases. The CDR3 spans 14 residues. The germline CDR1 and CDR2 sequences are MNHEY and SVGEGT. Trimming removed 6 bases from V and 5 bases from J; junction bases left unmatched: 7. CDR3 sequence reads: CASSQDRGRYGYTF. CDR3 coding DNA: TGTGCCAGCAGCCAGGACAGGGGACGGTATGGCTACACCTTC.